Described below is a single TCR beta chain sequence and its context. This specimen comes from a study of STAT5B mutations in CD4+ large granular lymphocyte leukemia. The assay was run at survey level. Method: immunoSEQ multiplex PCR; TCRdb's copy keeps in-frame clones and lacks some. The sample carries about 46,000 clones, 65% to 85% recorded once. The CDR3 runs to 13 residues. Germline V gene sequence: CDR1 MNHNS, CDR2 SASEGT. Trimming pared 3 bases from V and 6 bases from J, leaving 11 bases between. This clonotype was obtained from a human donor in good health. The rearrangement links TRBV6-1 to TRBJ1-2; D is ambiguous. The specimen sequenced was CD4+ T cells from blood buffy coats. The CDR3 DNA follows: TGTGCCAGCAGTGATGGACGGCCAGATGGCTACACCTTC. Translating gives CASSDGRPDGYTF.